The 17 T cell receptor beta chains listed next were all sequenced from one sample in a study of shared clonotypes between healthy human individuals (dated by TCRdb to 2018 to 2020). CD8 naive samples were obtained by positive selection for CCR7 among CD45RO-negative cells, yielding a CD45RA+CCR7+ population from which TemRA cells were excluded. Libraries were prepared through the immunoSEQ multiplex PCR assay. TCRdb retrieved this table from immuneACCESS and kept in-frame rearrangements only. Not all clones are present; in checked studies, unresolved V genes account for under half, and no reason is known for the remainder. Across this sample there are around 2,000,000 clones, with under 95% seen only once. The top ten clones comprise more than 1.5% of the sample. The sample consisted of naive CD8+ T cells from PBMCs. This specimen's cell subset or site label, interpreted: CD45RA+CCR7+. The receptors were sampled from a man between 18 and 29 years old in good health. Some clones in this sample may be carry-over from other donors' samples.

This chain joins TRBV7-9 and TRBJ1-2; possible D gene TRBD1, 5 bases. Germline CDR1 is SEHNR and CDR2 is FQNEAQ (reference sequence). This CDR3 spans 15 amino acids. V was trimmed by 4 bases and J by 4 bases, leaving 16 bases between them. CDR3 DNA sequence: TGTGCCAGCAGCTACTCCAGGGACGCTGCCTATGGCTACACCTTC. Protein product: CASSYSRDAAYGYTF.

The chain links TRBV5-6 to TRBJ2-1; no reliable D call. CDR1 SGHDT and CDR2 YYEEEE come from the germline V gene. Trimming left V 0 bases short and J 4 bases short, with 8 bases between. CDR3 size: 14 residues. CDR3 protein: CASSLVQSYNEQFF. The CDR3 DNA reads TGTGCCAGCAGCTTGGTTCAGTCATACAATGAGCAGTTCTTC.

This clone was recorded only once. This chain uses TRBV6-6 with TRBJ2-7, with 9 bases aligning to TRBD1. Germline values: CDR1 MNHNY, CDR2 SVGAGI (reference sequence). V shed 0 bases and J 1 base; nucleotides not matched to a gene: 4. This CDR3 is built from 16 residues. CDR3: CASSYSADRGSYEQYF. The DNA of the CDR3 is TGTGCCAGCAGTTACTCGGCGGACAGGGGATCCTACGAGCAGTACTTC.

This CDR3 reads CATSSPLSSVGYIQYF. In DNA, the CDR3 is TGTGCCACCAGCAGTCCTCTTAGCAGCGTAGGATACATTCAGTACTTC. The chain carries TRBV15 and TRBJ2-4; unclear D gene. V shed 3 bases and J shed 8 bases, with 20 bases lying between them. CDR1 and CDR2 from the germline V gene are LNHNV and YYDKDF (reference sequence). The CDR3 length is 16 residues.

This chain joins TRBV7-2 and TRBJ2-1; TRBD1 matches at 10 bases. The germline V gene encodes CDR1 SGHTA and CDR2 FQGNSA. Losses at the gene ends were 11 bases for V and 10 bases for J; bases not matched to a gene: 11. CDR3 length: 13 amino acids. The CDR3 region has the DNA TGTGCCTCCAGACAGGGGGCCGCAAAAGAGCAGTTCTTC. Protein sequence: CASRQGAAKEQFF.

The chain recombines TRBV7-9 with TRBJ2-7; 7 bases are a match to TRBD2. The CDR3 has 14 residues. Germline V gene data show CDR1 as SEHNR and CDR2 as FQNEAQ (reference sequence). After removal of 3 bases from V and 3 bases from J, the junction contained 5 bases not matched to a gene. The CDR3 nucleotides read TGTGCCAGCAGCTTCCCTAGCGGCCTCTACGAGCAGTACTTC. Its translation is CASSFPSGLYEQYF. The entire variable domain, with the rest obtained from reference TRBV7-9 and TRBJ2-7, is as follows: DTGVSQNPRHKITKRGQNVTFRCDPISEHNRLYWYRQTLGQGPEFLTYFQNEAQLEKSRLLSDRFSAERPKGSFSTLEIQRTEQGDSAMYLCASSFPSGLYEQYFGPGTRLTVT.

This clone was seen only a few times. This sequence joins TRBV30 and TRBJ2-2, with unresolved D. This CDR3 is built from 12 residues. V lost 6 bases, J lost 3 bases, and 8 bases lay in between. CDR1 GTSNPN and CDR2 SVGIG come from the germline V gene (reference sequence). For the CDR3, the DNA is TGTGCCTGCGTACATTACACCGGGGAGCTGTTTTTT. This codes for CACVHYTGELFF.

V and J are TRBV2 and TRBJ1-1; no definite D call. Trimming removed 3 bases from V and 1 base from J, with 3 bases in between. The CDR3 has 12 residues. Germline lookup yields CDR1 SNHLY and CDR2 FYNNEI. CDR3 residues: CASSDWNTEAFF. The CDR3 region has the DNA TGTGCCAGCAGTGACTGGAACACTGAAGCTTTCTTT.

This clone was recorded only once. This specimen includes other DNA sequences encoding the same CDR3. The chain combines TRBV5-1 with TRBJ1-3; possibly TRBD1 for D (6 bases). The V gene lost 0 bases and the J gene lost 4 bases, with 11 bases spanning the gap. CDR3 length: 15 residues. Germline CDR1 is SGHRS and CDR2 is YFSETQ. This CDR3 reads CASSLDRGLGNTIYF. Here the CDR3 DNA reads TGCGCCAGCAGCTTGGACCGGGGGCTCGGAAACACCATATATTTT.

This chain joins TRBV7-8 and TRBJ2-7; 9 positions agree with TRBD2. The CDR3 extends over 16 amino acids. Unmatched junction bases numbered 11, after V lost 6 bases and J lost 2 bases. CDR1 is SGHVS and CDR2 is FQNEAQ in the germline V gene. DNA for the CDR3: TGTGCCAGCAGTGGGGGACTAGCCGGGATTCCCTACGAGCAGTACTTC. It encodes CASSGGLAGIPYEQYF.

This clone was detected only once. The J gene is TRBJ2-7, the V gene TRBV10-3; 7 nucleotides agree with TRBD2. The junction had 12 bases not matched to a gene; V was cut back by 5 bases and J by 2 bases. The CDR3 consists of 16 residues. The germline gives CDR1 ENHRY, CDR2 SYGVKD. The CDR3 DNA follows: TGTGCCATCAGTCCCATTGTTGTGGGGGGGGCCTACGAGCAGTACTTC. Amino acid sequence: CAISPIVVGGAYEQYF.

CDR3 nucleotide sequence: TGTGCCAGCAGCGCAATGCCCGGGACAACTTCTGGAAACACCATATATTTT. Amino acid sequence: CASSAMPGTTSGNTIYF. V usage is TRBV11-2 and J usage is TRBJ1-3; possible D gene TRBD1, 6 bases. V dropped 5 bases and J dropped 1 base, with 18 bases sitting between them. The V gene's germline CDR1 is SGHAT and CDR2 FQNNGV. CDR3 size: 17 residues. Full variable domain (missing parts from reference TRBV11-2 and TRBJ1-3): EAGVAQSPRYKIIEKRQSVAFWCNPISGHATLYWYQQILGQGPKLLIQFQNNGVVDDSQLPKDRFSAERLKGVDSTLKIQPAKLEDSAVYLCASSAMPGTTSGNTIYFGEGSWLTVV.

This chain connects TRBV27 to TRBJ2-7; 12 positions agree with TRBD1. Germline V gives CDR1 MNHEY, CDR2 SMNVEV (reference sequence). CDR3 length: 15 amino acids. The ends lost 5 bases at V and 3 bases at J; junction bases unmatched: 5. The CDR3 DNA is TGTGCCAGCAGTCCCGGGACAGGGGGCCGCTACGAGCAGTACTTC. Encoded protein: CASSPGTGGRYEQYF.

The chain carries TRBV15 and TRBJ2-3, with D perhaps matching TRBD1 or TRBD2 (5 bases each). The CDR3 is made up of 15 amino acids. V was shortened by 5 bases and J by 8 bases, with 20 bases between the two germline ends. Germline values: CDR1 LNHNV, CDR2 YYDKDF (reference sequence). CDR3 sequence: CATSERVGDPVTQYF. The CDR3 bases are TGTGCCACCAGCGAGAGGGTGGGGGACCCCGTTACGCAGTATTTT.

This clone occurred once. The V and J genes are TRBV7-8 and TRBJ2-7, with TRBD1 matching 10 bases. This CDR3 contains 16 residues. V was pared by 5 bases and J by 7 bases, with 14 bases of the junction left unmatched. Per germline, CDR1 SGHVS and CDR2 FQNEAQ. CDR3 protein: CASSHHWTGGRREQYF. The CDR3 bases are TGTGCCAGCAGCCATCATTGGACAGGGGGGCGGAGGGAGCAGTACTTC.

CDR3 in DNA: TGTGCCTCAAGGGGTAGCGGTTCCTACGAGCAGTACTTC. This translates into CASRGSGSYEQYF. The chain uses TRBV19 and TRBJ2-7, with a weak D call TRBD2 (6 bases). CDR3 size: 13 residues. The V and J ends lost 11 bases and 1 base respectively, with 15 bases between them. Per germline, CDR1 LNHDA and CDR2 SQIVND (reference sequence).

As regards this clone: This CDR3 is also generated by other DNA sequences in the sample. The chain recombines TRBV5-1 with TRBJ2-1; D gene unclear. CDR1 is SGHRS, CDR2 YFSETQ, per germline. There are 15 residues in the CDR3. Between the trimmed V and J ends, which lost 2 bases and 0 bases, there was a span of 9 bases. CDR3 nucleotides: TGCGCCAGCAGCTTAGACCTAAGCTCCTACAATGAGCAGTTCTTC. This encodes CASSLDLSSYNEQFF.